Following are 16 T cell receptor beta chains from one sample sequenced in a study of CD8+CD57+ T cells in acquired aplastic anemia. TCR beta VDJ and CDR3 profiling used genomic DNA as template. TCRdb reprocessed the reads via MiXCR and lists one record per CDR3 protein. The top ten hold over 7.5% of the sample, which has hundreds of thousands of distinct CDR3 sequences, more than 45% seen once. For sequencing, patients were chosen who had shown expansion of CD8+CD57+ cells by flow cytometry. Sequenced material: sorted CD4+, CD8+, or CD8+CD57+ T cells (not recorded which) from PBMCs. These receptors were taken from a human donor with aplastic anemia.

This clonotype was detected only a few times. The chain links TRBV6-5 to TRBJ2-1; D is undetermined. Germline lookup yields CDR1 MNHEY and CDR2 SVGAGI. This CDR3 has 11 residues. V lost 5 bases to trimming and J lost 7 bases, with 6 bases between them. This chain's CDR3 is CASSNLNEQFF. CDR3 nucleotide sequence: TGTGCCAGCAGTAACCTGAATGAGCAGTTCTTC.

This rearrangement joins TRBV5-5 to TRBJ1-6; no reliable D call. The CDR3 has 12 residues. Trimming shortened V by 6 bases and J by 10 bases, and 11 bases separated the two germline ends. Germline loops: CDR1 SGHKS, CDR2 YYEKEE (reference sequence). The CDR3 DNA reads TGTGCCAGCACAGCCCCCCCGTCACCCCTCCACTTT. Translation gives CASTAPPSPLHF.

This clonotype appeared a few times. V usage is TRBV3-1 and J usage is TRBJ1-1; no clear D gene. In germline, CDR1 is LGHDT, CDR2 YNNKEL (reference sequence). The length of the CDR3 is 14 residues. The V and J ends lost 1 base and 1 base respectively, with 7 bases between them. CDR3 nucleotide sequence: TGTGCCAGCAGCCAAGGGGTAGAGAACACTGAAGCTTTCTTT. Translating it yields CASSQGVENTEAFF.

This chain uses TRBV2 with TRBJ2-5; 7 nucleotides match TRBD2. The CDR3 has 16 amino acids. Germline V gene lookup returns CDR1 SNHLY and CDR2 FYNNEI. V trimming: 5 bases; J trimming: 2 bases; junction bases outside the gene matches: 11. CDR3 DNA sequence: TGTGCCAGCAGTTACCGGGCGGGGGAGTCGCAAGAGACCCAGTACTTC. It codes for CASSYRAGESQETQYF. The complete variable domain, with remaining parts taken from reference TRBV2 and TRBJ2-5, reads EPEVTQTPSHQVTQMGQEVILRCVPISNHLYFYWYRQILGQKVEFLVSFYNNEISEKSEIFDDQFSVERPDGSNFTLKIRSTKLEDSAMYFCASSYRAGESQETQYFGPGTRLLVL.

Worth noting for this clonotype: Given a much more abundant clone one base away, this may be a read error. The chain carries TRBV5-8 and TRBJ2-5; D is perhaps TRBD1 or TRBD2 (5 bases each). Germline CDR1 and CDR2: SGHTS and YDEGEE. The CDR3 extends over 13 amino acids. This chain's CDR3 is CASSSGPGGTQYF. CDR3 coding DNA: TGCGCCAGCAGCTCGGGGCCGGGTGGGACCCAGTACTTC.

This clonotype was observed a few times. A single base separates this from a much larger clone, so it may be a read error. The V call is TRBV2, the J call TRBJ1-5; D is unclear. This CDR3 region has 13 residues. Looked up from germline, CDR1 is SNHLY and CDR2 is FYNNEI. Here the CDR3 reads CAGSERVGQPQHF. The CDR3 DNA sequence: TGTGCCGGCAGTGAGAGAGTGGGACAGCCCCAGCATTTT.

This clonotype was found many times. The chain couples TRBV15 to TRBJ1-6, with 8 bases identical to TRBD1. V lost 0 bases and J lost 9; bases outside the gene matches: 7. This CDR3 region has 16 residues. The germline gives CDR1 LNHNV, CDR2 YYDKDF (reference sequence). The CDR3 DNA reads as TGTGCCACCAGCAGAGACACACGGACAGGGCTTTCACCCCTCCACTTT. Amino acid sequence: CATSRDTRTGLSPLHF.

Worth noting for this clonotype: At one of its ends the junction is not consistent with the germline gene, which may arise from a read error. The chain links TRBV15 to TRBJ2-1, with a possible D match to TRBD1 (6 bases). The germline V gene encodes CDR1 LNHNV and CDR2 YYDKDF (reference sequence). This CDR3 has 16 residues. DNA of the CDR3: TGTGCCACCAGCGGAGAGACGGACAGCTCCTACGATGAGCAGTTCTTC. It codes for CATSGETDSSYDEQFF. Full variable domain (rest looked up from reference TRBV15 and TRBJ2-1): DAMVIQNPRYQVTQFGKPVTLSCSQTLNHNVMYWYQQKSSQAPKLLFHYYDKDFNNEADTPDNFQSRRPNTSFCFLDIRSPGLGDTAMYLCATSGETDSSYDEQFFGPGTRLTVL.

This clonotype was counted only a few times. This rearrangement joins TRBV10-3 to TRBJ1-1, with D uncertain. The germline CDR1 and CDR2 sequences are ENHRY and SYGVKD. The CDR3 spans 12 residues. Trimming pared 6 bases from V and 4 bases from J, leaving 9 bases between. The CDR3 here is CAIRAEGTEAFF. CDR3 DNA sequence: TGTGCCATCAGGGCGGAGGGCACTGAAGCTTTCTTT.

This clonotype is a singleton in its sample. The J gene is TRBJ1-1, the V gene TRBV20-1; no firm D call. Between the trimmed V and J ends, which lost 2 bases and 2 bases, there was a span of 9 bases. The CDR3 has 13 residues. The germline CDR1 and CDR2 sequences are DFQATT and SNEGSKA (reference sequence). CDR3 sequence: CSARSPLNTEAFF. The CDR3 DNA reads as TGCAGTGCTAGATCACCACTTAACACTGAAGCTTTCTTT.

There are many counts of this clonotype. V usage is TRBV5-6 and J usage is TRBJ1-2; D uncertain. The V and J ends lost 2 bases and 9 bases respectively, with 17 bases between them. Germline-derived CDR1 and CDR2 are SGHDT and YYEEEE. CDR3 length: 14 residues. Here the CDR3 DNA reads TGTGCCAGCAGCTTATCTACGGCCCTTTGGAGCTACACCTTC. Its translation: CASSLSTALWSYTF.

This clonotype was seen many times. V and J are TRBV11-2 and TRBJ1-5, with D perhaps matching TRBD1 (5 bases). CDR1 and CDR2 from the germline V gene are SGHAT and FQNNGV. The ends were cut back, 0 bases at V and 8 bases at J, with 14 bases in the middle. The CDR3 is made up of 15 amino acids. The CDR3 spells CASSLDNVGDKPQHF. CDR3 nucleotides: TGTGCCAGCAGCTTAGATAATGTGGGGGATAAGCCCCAGCATTTT.

The sample holds many counts of this clonotype. This chain joins TRBV20-1 and TRBJ1-2, with D hard to call. Trimming removed 1 base at V and 4 bases at J, with 10 bases between. This CDR3 spans 13 amino acids. Germline values: CDR1 DFQATT, CDR2 SNEGSKA (reference sequence). CDR3 sequence: CSARVEESYGYTF. The CDR3 DNA is TGCAGTGCTAGAGTCGAGGAGAGCTATGGCTACACCTTC.

This clonotype was recorded a few times. V is TRBV4-1 and J is TRBJ1-2; D is ambiguous. V lost 1 base and J lost 6, with 9 bases in between. CDR1 is MGHRA and CDR2 is YSYEKL in the germline V gene. The CDR3 runs to 13 residues. The CDR3 sequence is CASSQVGGDGYTF. The DNA for the CDR3 is TGCGCCAGCAGCCAAGTTGGCGGTGATGGCTACACCTTC.

The chain carries TRBV6-5 and TRBJ2-3, with D tentatively TRBD1 or TRBD2 (5 bases each). The ends were cut back, 2 bases at V and 3 bases at J, with 15 bases in the middle. Germline V CDR1 and CDR2: MNHEY, SVGAGI. The CDR3 length is 16 residues. The CDR3 loop is CASSYTGPALTDTQYF. The CDR3 bases are TGTGCCAGCAGTTACACGGGGCCCGCGTTAACAGATACGCAGTATTTT.

The chain is built from TRBV7-9 and TRBJ2-1; D is undetermined. The length of the CDR3 is 15 residues. The germline V and J ends were trimmed by 3 bases and 0 bases, with 9 bases remaining between them. Germline-derived CDR1 and CDR2 are SEHNR and FQNEAQ (reference sequence). The CDR3 region has the DNA TGTGCCAGCAGCTTCTTCGCGAGCTCCTACAATGAGCAGTTCTTC. Its translation: CASSFFASSYNEQFF.